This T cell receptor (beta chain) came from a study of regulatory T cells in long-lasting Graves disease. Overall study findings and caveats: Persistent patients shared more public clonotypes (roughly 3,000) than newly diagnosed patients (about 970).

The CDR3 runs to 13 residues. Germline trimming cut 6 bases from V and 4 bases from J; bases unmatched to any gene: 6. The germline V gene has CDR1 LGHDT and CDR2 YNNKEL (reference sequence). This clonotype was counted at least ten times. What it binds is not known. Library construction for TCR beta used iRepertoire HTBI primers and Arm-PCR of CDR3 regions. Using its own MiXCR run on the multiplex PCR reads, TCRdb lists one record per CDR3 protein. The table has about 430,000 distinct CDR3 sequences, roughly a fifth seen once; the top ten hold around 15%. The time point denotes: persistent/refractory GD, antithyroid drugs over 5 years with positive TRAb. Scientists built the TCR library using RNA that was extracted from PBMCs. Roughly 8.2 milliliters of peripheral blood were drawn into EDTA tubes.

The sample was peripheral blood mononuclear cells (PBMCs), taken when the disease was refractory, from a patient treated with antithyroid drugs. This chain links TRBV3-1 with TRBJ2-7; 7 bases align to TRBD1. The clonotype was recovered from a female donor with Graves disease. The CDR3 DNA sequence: TGTGCCAGCAGTCGGGACAGCCATTACGAGCAGTACTTC. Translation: CASSRDSHYEQYF.